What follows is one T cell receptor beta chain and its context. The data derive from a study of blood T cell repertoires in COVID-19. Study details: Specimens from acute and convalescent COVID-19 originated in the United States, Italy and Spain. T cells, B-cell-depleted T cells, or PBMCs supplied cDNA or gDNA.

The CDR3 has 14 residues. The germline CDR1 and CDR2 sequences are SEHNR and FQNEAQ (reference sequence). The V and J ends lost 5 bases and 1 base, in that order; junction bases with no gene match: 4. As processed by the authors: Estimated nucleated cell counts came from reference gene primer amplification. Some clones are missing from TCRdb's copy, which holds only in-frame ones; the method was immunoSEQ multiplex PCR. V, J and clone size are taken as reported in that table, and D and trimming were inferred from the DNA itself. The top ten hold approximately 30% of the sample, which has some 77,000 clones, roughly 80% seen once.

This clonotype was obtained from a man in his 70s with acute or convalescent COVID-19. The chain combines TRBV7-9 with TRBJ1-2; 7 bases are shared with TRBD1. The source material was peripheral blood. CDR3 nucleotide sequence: TGTGCCAGCAGCCTCGGGACAGATAACTATGGCTACACCTTC. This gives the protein CASSLGTDNYGYTF. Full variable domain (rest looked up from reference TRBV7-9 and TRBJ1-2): DTGVSQNPRHKITKRGQNVTFRCDPISEHNRLYWYRQTLGQGPEFLTYFQNEAQLEKSRLLSDRFSAERPKGSFSTLEIQRTEQGDSAMYLCASSLGTDNYGYTFGSGTRLTVV.